This passage covers 19 T cell receptor beta chains from one sample sequenced in a study of shared clonotypes between healthy human individuals. TCRdb's table, derived via immunoSEQ multiplex PCR, lists solely in-frame clones and lacks some. The sample lists around 1,100,000 clones, around 77% occurring once. Specimen: memory CD4+ T cells from PBMCs. Noted subset: CD45RA-negative fraction. The receptors here all came from a man younger than 35 in good health. Some clones in this sample may be carry-over from other donors' samples.

At least ten counts were recorded for this clone. This chain joins TRBV4-2 and TRBJ1-4, with D possibly TRBD1 on 5 matching bases. In germline, CDR1 is LGHNA, CDR2 YNFKEQ. V was pared by 3 bases and J by 8 bases, with 16 bases between. The CDR3 loop spans 15 amino acids. CDR3 coding DNA: TGTGCCAGCAGCCATACAGGAGGAAGGCAGGAAAAACTGTTTTTT. Its translation is CASSHTGGRQEKLFF.

The chain recombines TRBV5-6 with TRBJ2-5, with 7 bases fitting TRBD2. V shed 3 bases, J shed 9 bases, and the junction held 8 bases outside the gene matches. The CDR3 is 13 residues long. CDR1 is SGHDT and CDR2 is YYEEEE in the germline V gene. Here the CDR3 DNA reads TGTGCCAGCAGCTCCGGGACTACTGAGGCCCAGTACTTC. It codes for CASSSGTTEAQYF.

This sequence joins TRBV21-1 and TRBJ2-3. TRBV21-1 is recorded as a pseudogene. The CDR3 is 14 amino acids. The CDR3 sequence is CASSLFGSTDTQYF. The CDR3 nucleotides are TGTGCCAGCAGCCTCTTCGGAAGCACAGATACGCAGTATTTT.

In its sample, this clone was seen once. This rearrangement joins TRBV28 to TRBJ2-5; 8 bases are shared with TRBD2. The CDR3 has 15 residues. Germline CDR1 is MDHEN and CDR2 is SYDVKM. V lost 6 bases to trimming and J lost 1 base; unmatched junction nucleotides: 7. CDR3 region: CASSVAGGAQETQYF. DNA of the CDR3: TGTGCCAGCAGCGTCGCCGGGGGGGCCCAAGAGACCCAGTACTTC.

J is TRBJ2-5 and V is TRBV19; 8 bases are shared with TRBD2. The trim removed 4 bases at V and 4 bases at J, leaving 8 bases unmatched. CDR1 is LNHDA, CDR2 SQIVND, per germline (reference sequence). The CDR3 is 15 amino acids. The CDR3 here is CASSNPGAGAETQYF. CDR3 sequence (DNA): TGTGCCAGTAGTAACCCAGGAGCGGGAGCAGAGACCCAGTACTTC.

The genes are TRBV19 and TRBJ2-7, with 9 bases identical to TRBD2. The CDR3 is 14 amino acids. V lost 4 bases and J lost 3; bases outside the gene matches: 4. Per the germline V gene, CDR1 is LNHDA and CDR2 is SQIVND (reference sequence). The CDR3 protein is CASSSSGSFYEQYF. In DNA, the CDR3 is TGTGCCAGTAGTAGTAGCGGGAGCTTCTACGAGCAGTACTTC.

The V call is TRBV10-3, the J call TRBJ2-1; TRBD2 agrees at 10 bases. The CDR3 is 18 amino acids. J gave up 0 bases and V 5 bases, and 10 bases lay outside the gene matches. Germline CDR1 is ENHRY and CDR2 is SYGVKD. The CDR3 is CAISPRLAGWSSYNEQFF. The CDR3, as DNA: TGTGCCATCAGTCCCCGACTAGCGGGCTGGAGCTCCTACAATGAGCAGTTCTTC.

This clone was counted only a few times. The chain employs TRBV4-2 and TRBJ2-2; 13 nucleotides agree with TRBD2. The trim removed 4 bases at V and 6 bases at J, leaving 5 bases unmatched. Per germline, CDR1 LGHNA and CDR2 YNFKEQ. CDR3 size: 16 residues. This CDR3 reads CASSLGTSGISGELFF. DNA for the CDR3: TGTGCCAGCAGCCTTGGGACTAGCGGGATTTCCGGGGAGCTGTTTTTT.

This clone was seen only a few times. Because the CDR3's place on the DNA is in doubt, the DNA is left out and the CDR3 is given as listed by TCRdb. The chain has TRBV29-1 and TRBJ1-4; no DNA check was done on the table's D call, TRBD1. Germline loops: CDR1 SQVTM, CDR2 ANQGSEA. The CDR3 is 12 amino acids in total, end residues counted. CDR3 amino acids: CSFLAGDEKLFF.

This clone was found a few times. The J gene is TRBJ2-1, the V gene TRBV2; no firm D call. From germline, CDR1 is SNHLY and CDR2 FYNNEI. Trimming took off 10 bases at V and 7 bases at J, with 11 bases between the two ends. The CDR3 totals 11 residues. CDR3 sequence reads: CATARRNEQFF. The CDR3 DNA sequence: TGTGCCACTGCGCGCCGGAATGAGCAGTTCTTC.

This clone was counted between two and nine times. The chain uses TRBV4-3 and TRBJ2-7; D is unclear. CDR1 is LGHNA and CDR2 is YSLEER in the germline V gene. The CDR3 is made up of 14 amino acids. V lost 0 bases and J lost 3, with 9 bases in between. The CDR3 bases are TGCGCCAGCAGCCAAGATTTGAATATCTACGAGCAGTACTTC. Amino acid sequence: CASSQDLNIYEQYF.

This chain links TRBV9 with TRBJ2-5; 12 nucleotides match TRBD2. Germline loops: CDR1 SGDLS, CDR2 YYNGEE. J gave up 5 bases and V 6 bases, and 8 bases lay outside the gene matches. The CDR3 extends over 15 amino acids. This CDR3 is CASNTRLAGVETQYF. The DNA of the CDR3 is TGTGCCAGCAACACCCGACTAGCGGGAGTGGAGACCCAGTACTTC.

In its sample, this clone was seen once. A much larger clone differs by one base, so this may be a read error. The genes are TRBV7-3 and TRBJ2-5, with D maybe TRBD2 (6 bases). Germline loops: CDR1 SGHTA, CDR2 FQGTGA. The CDR3 has 13 amino acids. V lost 4 bases and J lost 2, with 8 bases in between. DNA of the CDR3: TGTGCCAGCAGCTCCGGGACTCAAGAGACCCAGTACTTC. Its protein product is CASSSGTQETQYF.

J is TRBJ2-5 and V is TRBV30, with D perhaps matching TRBD1 (6 bases). This CDR3 region has 14 residues. Trimming removed 0 bases from V and 4 bases from J, with 12 bases in between. Germline CDR1 is GTSNPN and CDR2 is SVGIG (reference sequence). CDR3 DNA sequence: TGTGCCTGGAGTGTACAAATCAGGGGAGAGACCCAGTACTTC. It encodes CAWSVQIRGETQYF.

The rearrangement joins TRBV5-1 to TRBJ1-2, with TRBD1 matching 7 bases. V shed 3 bases, J shed 0 bases, and the junction held 8 bases outside the gene matches. This CDR3 has 16 residues. CDR1 is SGHRS, CDR2 YFSETQ, per germline. The CDR3 bases are TGCGCCAGCAGCTGGAACAGGGGTCCGCCTAACTATGGCTACACCTTC. This sequence encodes CASSWNRGPPNYGYTF.

This CDR3 is CASSLLSTTSDPNTGELFF. The CDR3 region has the DNA TGTGCCAGCAGTTTATTATCCACAACTAGCGACCCGAACACCGGGGAGCTGTTTTTT. The chain joins TRBV28 to TRBJ2-2; 7 nucleotides match TRBD2. CDR1 and CDR2 from the germline V gene are MDHEN and SYDVKM. Trimming took 1 base from V and 0 from J; bases not matched to a gene: 11. The CDR3 extends over 19 amino acids.

This sequence joins TRBV2 and TRBJ2-7; TRBD2 agrees at 7 bases. Trimming took 8 bases from V and 5 from J; bases not matched to a gene: 12. This CDR3 comprises 14 residues. Germline V gives CDR1 SNHLY, CDR2 FYNNEI. Here the CDR3 DNA reads TGTGCCAGCCGGCGCACGCGGGAGTTGCACGAGCAGTACTTC. As protein: CASRRTRELHEQYF.

This chain joins TRBV6-1 and TRBJ2-2; the D call may be TRBD1 or TRBD2 (5 bases each). Between the trimmed V and J ends, which lost 2 bases and 0 bases, there was a span of 16 bases. The CDR3 totals 18 residues. Germline-derived CDR1 and CDR2 are MNHNS and SASEGT. CDR3 sequence reads: CASSERGSPYSNTGELFF. Written as DNA, the CDR3 is TGTGCCAGCAGTGAACGGGGCAGCCCTTACTCGAACACCGGGGAGCTGTTTTTT.

The chain carries TRBV15 and TRBJ1-2; unclear D gene. CDR1 and CDR2 (germline): LNHNV, YYDKDF (reference sequence). The CDR3 is 13 amino acids. The V and J ends lost 3 bases and 7 bases respectively, with 12 bases between them. DNA for the CDR3: TGTGCCACCAGCAGTCTCCCCCTTAGTGGCTACACCTTC. This encodes CATSSLPLSGYTF. Full variable domain (rest looked up from reference TRBV15 and TRBJ1-2): DAMVIQNPRYQVTQFGKPVTLSCSQTLNHNVMYWYQQKSSQAPKLLFHYYDKDFNNEADTPDNFQSRRPNTSFCFLDIRSPGLGDTAMYLCATSSLPLSGYTFGSGTRLTVV.